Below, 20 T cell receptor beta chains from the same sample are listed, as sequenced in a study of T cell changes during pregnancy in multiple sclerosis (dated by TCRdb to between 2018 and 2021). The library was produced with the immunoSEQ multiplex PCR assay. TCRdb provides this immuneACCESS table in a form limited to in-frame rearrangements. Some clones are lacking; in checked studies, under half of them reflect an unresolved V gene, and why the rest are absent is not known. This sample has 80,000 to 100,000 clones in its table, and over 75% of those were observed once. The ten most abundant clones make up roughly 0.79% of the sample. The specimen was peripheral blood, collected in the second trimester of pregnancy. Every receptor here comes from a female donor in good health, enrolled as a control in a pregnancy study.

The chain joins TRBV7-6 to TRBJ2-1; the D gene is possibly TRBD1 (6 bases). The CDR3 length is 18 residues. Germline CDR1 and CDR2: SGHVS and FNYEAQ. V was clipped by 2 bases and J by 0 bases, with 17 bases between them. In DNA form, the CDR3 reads TGTGCCAGCAGCTTATCCTCAACAGGGACGGGCTCCTACAATGAGCAGTTCTTC. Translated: CASSLSSTGTGSYNEQFF.

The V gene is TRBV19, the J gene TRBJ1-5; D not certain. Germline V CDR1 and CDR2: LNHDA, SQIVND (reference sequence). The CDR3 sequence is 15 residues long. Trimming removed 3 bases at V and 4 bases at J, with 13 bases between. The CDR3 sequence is CASSIAGGWNQPQHF. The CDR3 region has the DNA TGTGCCAGTAGTATTGCGGGCGGATGGAATCAGCCCCAGCATTTT.

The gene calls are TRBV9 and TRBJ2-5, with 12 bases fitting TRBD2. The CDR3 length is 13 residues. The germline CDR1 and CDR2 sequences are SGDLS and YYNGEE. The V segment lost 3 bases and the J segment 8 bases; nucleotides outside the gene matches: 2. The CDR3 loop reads CASSGTSGDTQYF. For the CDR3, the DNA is TGTGCCAGCAGCGGGACTAGCGGGGATACCCAGTACTTC.

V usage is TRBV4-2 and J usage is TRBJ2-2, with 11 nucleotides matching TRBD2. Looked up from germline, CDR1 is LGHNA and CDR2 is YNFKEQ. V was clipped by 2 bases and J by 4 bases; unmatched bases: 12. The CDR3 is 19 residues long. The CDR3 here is CASSQRRVAGGPGTGELFF. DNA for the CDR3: TGTGCCAGCAGCCAAAGGCGGGTAGCGGGGGGGCCGGGCACCGGGGAGCTGTTTTTT.

CDR3 sequence (DNA): TGCGCCAGCAGCCAGTTACCAGCTAATGAAAAACTGTTTTTT. Protein product: CASSQLPANEKLFF. V is TRBV4-1 and J is TRBJ1-4; D uncertain. This CDR3 has 14 residues. Germline lookup yields CDR1 MGHRA and CDR2 YSYEKL. V dropped 3 bases and J dropped 3 bases, with 8 bases sitting between them.

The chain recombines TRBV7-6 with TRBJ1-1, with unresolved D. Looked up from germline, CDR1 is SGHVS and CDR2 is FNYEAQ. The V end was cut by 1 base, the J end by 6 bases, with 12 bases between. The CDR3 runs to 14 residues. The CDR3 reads CASSLVGSTSEAFF. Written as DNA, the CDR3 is TGTGCCAGCAGCTTAGTGGGGAGTACGTCTGAAGCTTTCTTT.

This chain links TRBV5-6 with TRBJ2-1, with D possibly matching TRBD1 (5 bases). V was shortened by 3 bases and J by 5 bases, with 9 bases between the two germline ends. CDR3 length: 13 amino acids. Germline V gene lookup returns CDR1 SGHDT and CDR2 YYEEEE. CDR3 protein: CASSSDSNNEQFF. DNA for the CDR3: TGTGCCAGCAGCTCCGACAGTAACAATGAGCAGTTCTTC.

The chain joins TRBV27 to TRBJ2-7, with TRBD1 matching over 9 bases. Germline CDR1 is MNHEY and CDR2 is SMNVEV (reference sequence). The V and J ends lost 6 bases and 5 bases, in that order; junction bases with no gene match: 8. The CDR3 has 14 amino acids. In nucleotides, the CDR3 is TGTGCCAGCAGCCGCCGGGACAGGGACCACGAGCAGTACTTC. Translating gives CASSRRDRDHEQYF.

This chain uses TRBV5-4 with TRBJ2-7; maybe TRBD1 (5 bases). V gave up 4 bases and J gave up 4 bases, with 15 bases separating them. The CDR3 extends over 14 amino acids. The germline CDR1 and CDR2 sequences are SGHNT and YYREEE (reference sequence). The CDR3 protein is CASSPQGTAYEQYF. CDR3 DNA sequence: TGTGCCAGCAGCCCCCAGGGTACCGCTTACGAGCAGTACTTC.

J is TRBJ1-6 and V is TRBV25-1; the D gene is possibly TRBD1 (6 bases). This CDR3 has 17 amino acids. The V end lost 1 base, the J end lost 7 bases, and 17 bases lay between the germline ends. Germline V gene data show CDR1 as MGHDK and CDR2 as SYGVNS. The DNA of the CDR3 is TGTGCCAGCAGTGAATTGGGTGAGGGACAAGTAAATTCACCCCTCCACTTT. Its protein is CASSELGEGQVNSPLHF.

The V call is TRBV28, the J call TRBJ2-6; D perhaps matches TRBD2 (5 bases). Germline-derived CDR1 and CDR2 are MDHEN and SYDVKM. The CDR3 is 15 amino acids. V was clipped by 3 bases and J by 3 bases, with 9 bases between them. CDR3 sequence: CASSFTGSGANVLTF. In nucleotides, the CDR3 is TGTGCCAGCAGTTTTACGGGGAGTGGGGCCAACGTCCTGACTTTC. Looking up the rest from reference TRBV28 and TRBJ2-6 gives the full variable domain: DVKVTQSSRYLVKRTGEKVFLECVQDMDHENMFWYRQDPGLGLRLIYFSYDVKMKEKGDIPEGYSVSREKKERFSLILESASTNQTSMYLCASSFTGSGANVLTFGAGSRLTVL.

The CDR3 region is CVTTQIAKNIQYF. The CDR3 nucleotides read TGTGTAACTACGCAGATAGCCAAAAACATTCAGTACTTC. The V and J genes are TRBV28 and TRBJ2-4, with D hard to call. The V gene's germline CDR1 is MDHEN and CDR2 SYDVKM. The CDR3 contains 13 residues.

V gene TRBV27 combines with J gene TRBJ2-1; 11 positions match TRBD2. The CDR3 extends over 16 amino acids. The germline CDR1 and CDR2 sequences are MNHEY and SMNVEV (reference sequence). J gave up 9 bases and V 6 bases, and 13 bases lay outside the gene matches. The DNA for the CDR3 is TGTGCCAGCAGCCATGAGGGACTAGCGGAAGGTAGTGAGCAGTTCTTC. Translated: CASSHEGLAEGSEQFF.

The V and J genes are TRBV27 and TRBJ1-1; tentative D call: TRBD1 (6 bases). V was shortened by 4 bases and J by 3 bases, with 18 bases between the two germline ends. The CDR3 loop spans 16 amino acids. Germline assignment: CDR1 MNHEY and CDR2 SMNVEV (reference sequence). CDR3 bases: TGTGCCAGCAGTTCAAACTGGGGGCGGTCAGACACTGAAGCTTTCTTT. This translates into CASSSNWGRSDTEAFF.

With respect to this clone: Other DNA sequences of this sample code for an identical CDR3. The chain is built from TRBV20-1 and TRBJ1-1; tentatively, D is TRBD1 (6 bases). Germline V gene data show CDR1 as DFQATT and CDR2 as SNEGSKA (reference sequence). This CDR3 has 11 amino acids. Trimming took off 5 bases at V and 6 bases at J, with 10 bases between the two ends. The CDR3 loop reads CSASGVAEAFF. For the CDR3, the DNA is TGCAGTGCTTCAGGGGTGGCTGAAGCTTTCTTT.

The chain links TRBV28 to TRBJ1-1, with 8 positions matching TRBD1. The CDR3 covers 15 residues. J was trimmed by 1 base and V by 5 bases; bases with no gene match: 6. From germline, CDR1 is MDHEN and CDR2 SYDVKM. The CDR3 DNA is TGTGCCAGCAGTCTCTGGACAGGGAGGAACACTGAAGCTTTCTTT. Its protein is CASSLWTGRNTEAFF.

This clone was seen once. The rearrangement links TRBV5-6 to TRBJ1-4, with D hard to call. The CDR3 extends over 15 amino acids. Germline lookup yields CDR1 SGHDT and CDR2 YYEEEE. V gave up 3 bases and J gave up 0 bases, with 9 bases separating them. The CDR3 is CASSSLAATNEKLFF. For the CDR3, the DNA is TGTGCCAGCAGCTCTTTAGCCGCAACTAATGAAAAACTGTTTTTT.

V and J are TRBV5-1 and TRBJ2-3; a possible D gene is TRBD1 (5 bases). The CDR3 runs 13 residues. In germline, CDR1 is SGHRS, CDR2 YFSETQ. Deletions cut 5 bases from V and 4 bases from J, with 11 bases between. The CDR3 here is CASSSSGPDTQYF. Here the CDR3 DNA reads TGCGCCAGCAGTTCCTCAGGGCCAGATACGCAGTATTTT.

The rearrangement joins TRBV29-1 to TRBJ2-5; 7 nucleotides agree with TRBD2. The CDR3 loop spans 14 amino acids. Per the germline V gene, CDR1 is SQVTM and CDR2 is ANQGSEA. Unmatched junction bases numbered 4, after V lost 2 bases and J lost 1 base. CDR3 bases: TGCAGCGTTGAATGGCGGGAGAGCCAAGAGACCCAGTACTTC. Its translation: CSVEWRESQETQYF.

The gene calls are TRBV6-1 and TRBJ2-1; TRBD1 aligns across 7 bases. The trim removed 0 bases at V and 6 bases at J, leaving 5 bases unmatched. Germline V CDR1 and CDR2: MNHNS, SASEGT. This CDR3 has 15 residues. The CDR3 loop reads CASSEASTGRNEQFF. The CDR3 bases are TGTGCCAGCAGTGAAGCGTCGACAGGGCGCAATGAGCAGTTCTTC.